The sequence of this T cell receptor beta chain was determined in a study of control samples from healthy donors and cancer patients. The V gene lost 3 bases and the J gene lost 2 bases, with 17 bases spanning the gap. CDR3 length: 16 residues. CDR1 is LNHDA and CDR2 is SQIVND in the germline V gene (reference sequence). Sequencing was performed with immunoSEQ multiplex PCR; in TCRdb, only in-frame clones are kept and a portion is missing. This table holds about 130,000 clones, around 92% found once. V is TRBV19 and J is TRBJ2-7, with D possibly being TRBD1 (6 bases). The clonotype originates from a man of 80 years or more with head and neck cancer. The sample consisted of PBMCs. The CDR3 DNA follows: TGTGCCAGTAGTATCTCCTCGGGACATCACGCCTACGAGCAGTACTTC. Amino acid sequence: CASSISSGHHAYEQYF. Full variable domain (remainder filled in from reference TRBV19 and TRBJ2-7): DGGITQSPKYLFRKEGQNVTLSCEQNLNHDAMYWYRQDPGQGLRLIYYSQIVNDFQKGDIAEGYSVSREKKESFPLTVTSAQKNPTAFYLCASSISSGHHAYEQYFGPGTRLTVT.